These T cell receptor beta chains were read from a single sample in a study of cytomegalovirus exposure and HLA in healthy donors. TCRdb's copy holds only in-frame clones and misses some; the assay was immunoSEQ multiplex PCR. The sample carries tens of thousands of clones, roughly 73% recorded once. Sequenced material: PBMCs. These receptors all come from a man in his forties in good health and CMV-seronegative. The conserved cysteine and the conserved F or W are not part of the CDR3 here. Fields, in order: J gene, V gene, CDR3 protein.

j_call: TRBJ2-7
v_call: TRBV6-1
cdr3_aa: ASIIGTRDEQY

j_call: TRBJ2-3
v_call: TRBV7-9
cdr3_aa: ASGWWAGGTDTQY

j_call: TRBJ2-7
v_call: TRBV6-5
cdr3_aa: ASSKAGGGNEQY

j_call: TRBJ1-1
v_call: TRBV5-4
cdr3_aa: ASSSENVGWTEAF

j_call: TRBJ1-6
v_call: TRBV6-5
cdr3_aa: ASRHDRGNNSPLH

j_call: TRBJ2-7
v_call: TRBV11-3
cdr3_aa: ASSPTGGNIEQY

j_call: TRBJ2-7
v_call: TRBV2
cdr3_aa: ASSEPVRTRKYEQY

j_call: TRBJ2-7
v_call: TRBV5-1
cdr3_aa: ASSLTGESYEQY

j_call: TRBJ2-1
v_call: TRBV6-4
cdr3_aa: ASRTGAYNEQF

j_call: TRBJ1-3
v_call: TRBV7-9
cdr3_aa: ASSLGQNSGNTIY

j_call: TRBJ2-7
v_call: TRBV7-9
cdr3_aa: ASSLVQGVSAVNSYEQY

j_call: TRBJ1-1
v_call: TRBV25-1
cdr3_aa: ASSATGTENTEAF

j_call: TRBJ1-3
v_call: TRBV10-3
cdr3_aa: AISDPTGSGNTIY

j_call: TRBJ1-3
v_call: TRBV29-1
cdr3_aa: SAADSVSGNTIY

j_call: TRBJ2-2
v_call: TRBV5-4
cdr3_aa: ASSLSGLNTGELF